The clone carrying this T cell receptor beta chain was seen a few times. Its target is unknown. The data belong to a study of identical twins. Healthy Caucasian individuals made up all the donors. The CDR3 loop spans 16 amino acids. V lost 9 bases, J lost 0 bases, and 5 bases stayed unmatched. The germline V gene has CDR1 SNHLY and CDR2 FYNNEI. TCRdb processed the 5' RACE reads anew with MiXCR; each CDR3 protein has one entry. The sample includes some 630,000 distinct CDR3 sequences, roughly 7.2% of them seen just once. Findings and caveats of the study: Partly confounded zero-insertion analyses could result from invariant MAIT and iNKT cells. Low generation probability was overrepresented in out-of-frame alpha sequences shared by twins.

The same data also contributed to another study, on yellow fever vaccine responses in identical twins.

The sample taken for sequencing was PBMCs. The rearrangement uses TRBV2 and TRBJ2-2; 12 bases match TRBD2. This clonotype was obtained from a woman under 30 in good health. CDR3 sequence (DNA): TGTGCCAGGAGTACTAGCGGGGGGCCGAACACCGGGGAGCTGTTTTTT. It codes for CARSTSGGPNTGELFF.